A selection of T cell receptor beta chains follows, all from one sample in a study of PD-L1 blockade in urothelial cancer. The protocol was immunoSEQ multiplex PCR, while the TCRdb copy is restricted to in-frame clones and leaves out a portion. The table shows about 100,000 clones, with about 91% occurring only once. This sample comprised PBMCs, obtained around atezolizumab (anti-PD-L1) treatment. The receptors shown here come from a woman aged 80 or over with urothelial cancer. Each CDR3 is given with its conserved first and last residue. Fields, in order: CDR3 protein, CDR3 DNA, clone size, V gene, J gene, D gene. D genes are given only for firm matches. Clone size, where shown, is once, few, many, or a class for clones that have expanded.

CDR3: CASSEDPQGQYF
DNA: TGTGCCAGCAGTGAAGACCCGCAGGGACAGTATTTT
size: -
V: TRBV2
J: TRBJ2-3
D: -

CDR3: CASRTEGNQPQHF
DNA: TGTGCCAGCAGGACGGAGGGCAATCAGCCCCAGCATTTT
size: -
V: TRBV2
J: TRBJ1-5
D: -

CDR3: CASRNTGRTEAFF
DNA: TGTGCCAGCAGGAACACAGGGCGCACTGAAGCTTTCTTT
size: -
V: TRBV28
J: TRBJ1-1
D: -

CDR3: CASSPRRDEQYF
DNA: TGTGCCAGCTCACCACGCCGGGACGAGCAGTACTTC
size: -
V: TRBV18
J: TRBJ2-7
D: -

CDR3: CASSLFWSSGELFF
DNA: TGTGCCAGCAGCTTATTCTGGAGTTCGGGGGAGCTGTTTTTT
size: -
V: TRBV7-6
J: TRBJ2-2
D: -

CDR3: CASSLSLKAGELFF
DNA: TGTGCCAGCAGTTTAAGCCTAAAAGCCGGGGAGCTGTTTTTT
size: -
V: TRBV27
J: TRBJ2-2
D: -

CDR3: CAWSGPQGNEQFF
DNA: TGTGCCTGGAGTGGGCCCCAGGGGAATGAGCAGTTCTTC
size: -
V: TRBV30
J: TRBJ2-1
D: -

CDR3: CASSLRSPGTGLNIQYF
DNA: TGTGCCAGCAGTTTAAGGTCCCCCGGGACAGGGCTGAACATTCAGTACTTC
size: -
V: TRBV28
J: TRBJ2-4
D: TRBD1

CDR3: CASSQNSGHNTGELFF
DNA: TGTGCCAGCAGCCAGAATAGCGGCCATAACACCGGGGAGCTGTTTTTT
size: -
V: TRBV4-2
J: TRBJ2-2
D: -

CDR3: CAWSPTWTSGRHEQYF
DNA: TGTGCCTGGAGTCCAACCTGGACTAGCGGGCGCCACGAGCAGTACTTC
size: -
V: TRBV30
J: TRBJ2-7
D: TRBD2

CDR3: CASSPGQLNTEAFF
DNA: TGTGCCAGCAGTCCTGGACAGTTGAACACTGAAGCTTTCTTT
size: few
V: TRBV28
J: TRBJ1-1
D: -

CDR3: CASSMGTGYSEQYF
DNA: TGCGCCAGCAGCATGGGGACAGGGTACTCCGAGCAGTACTTC
size: once
V: TRBV5-1
J: TRBJ2-7
D: TRBD1

CDR3: CASSAAPGATYEQYF
DNA: TGTGCCAGCAGCGCCGCCCCAGGGGCTACCTACGAGCAGTACTTC
size: -
V: TRBV9
J: TRBJ2-7
D: -

CDR3: CATRRAGEQYF
DNA: TGTGCTACGAGGCGGGCGGGCGAGCAGTACTTC
size: -
V: TRBV19
J: TRBJ2-7
D: -

CDR3: CASSSTGTSGFQETQYF
DNA: TGCGCCAGCAGCTCGACTGGGACTAGCGGATTTCAAGAGACCCAGTACTTC
size: -
V: TRBV5-1
J: TRBJ2-5
D: TRBD2